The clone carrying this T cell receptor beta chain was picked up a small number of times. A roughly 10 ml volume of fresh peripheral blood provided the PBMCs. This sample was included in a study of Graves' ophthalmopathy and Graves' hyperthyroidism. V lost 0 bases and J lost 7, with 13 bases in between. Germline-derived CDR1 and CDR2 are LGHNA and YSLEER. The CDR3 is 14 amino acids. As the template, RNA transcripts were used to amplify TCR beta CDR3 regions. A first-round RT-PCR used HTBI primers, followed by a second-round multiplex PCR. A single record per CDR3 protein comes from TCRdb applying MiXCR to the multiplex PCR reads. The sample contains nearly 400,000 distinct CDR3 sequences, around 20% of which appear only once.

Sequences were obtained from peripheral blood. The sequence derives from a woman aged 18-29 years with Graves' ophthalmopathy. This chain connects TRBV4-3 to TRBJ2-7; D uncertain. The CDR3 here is CASSQDRGHGEQYF. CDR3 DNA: TGCGCCAGCAGCCAAGATCGTGGGCACGGTGAGCAGTACTTC.